This T cell receptor (beta chain) was profiled in a study of identical twins (dated by TCRdb to about 2016). A note on the overall study: The study deep-sequenced TCR alpha and beta repertoires from monozygotic twins, unrelated adults of various ages and cord blood to test whether fetal clonotypes persist. To rule out contamination, replicate twin experiments were performed at different times with different library preparation protocols. Findings and caveats that apply to the study as a whole: Fewer insertions were carried by abundant cord blood beta clonotypes, a similar but weaker trend appeared in young adult naive repertoires, and no such trend appeared in memory repertoires. Compared with coincidental sharing between unrelated individuals, out-of-frame TCR alpha sequences shared between twins showed an excess of sequences with low generation probability. Invariant T cells such as MAIT and iNKT could partly confound zero-insertion analyses, though diverse VJ usage argued against this for most clonotypes. In monozygotic twins, out-of-frame TCR alpha sharing was systematically underestimated by recombination models, although the models agreed with sharing between unrelated individuals. In beta out-of-frame sequences, excess twin sharing was weaker, because having fewer shared sequences lowered the signal-to-noise ratio. Because the same donors could not be followed over many years, the conclusions depended on cross-sectional statistical analysis.

From cysteine to phenylalanine, the CDR3 is 18 amino acids long. This entry keeps only the CDR3 DNA: 54 bases, framed from base 1. The germline V gene supplies CDR1 KGHSH and CDR2 LQKENI. V is pruned by 4 bases and J by 4 bases, leaving 14 bases of the junction without a gene match. To note about this clonotype: Its antigen target is currently unknown. No base-level quality is on record; no much larger clone is a single base apart.

The method behind the library was 5' RACE. TCRdb shows the sequencer as Illumina HiSeq 2000. Template switching added a universal primer binding site, and the final cDNA carried a unique molecular identifier that allowed TCR cDNA molecules to be counted accurately. Specific primers in the conserved constant-segment region were used to synthesize first-strand cDNA for the TCR alpha and beta chains. To control for contamination, each cDNA library was double barcoded with a SMART-Mk sample barcode plus Illumina barcodes. TruSeq adapter sequences and Illumina sample barcodes were added in two successive PCR steps. The Illumina HiSeq platform was used with custom primers to sequence TCR alpha and beta cDNA libraries. On the authors' methods: MiGEC was used to process raw reads and extract unique molecular identifiers, and MiXCR was used to find CDR3 positions. For each individual, recombination models were inferred using an EM algorithm with the repgenHMM and IGoR tools. Shared clonotype analysis was performed with the tcR package in R, normalizing sharing by the product of cloneset sizes. To study raw recombination free of thymic and clonal selection effects, out-of-frame nonproductive sequences were analyzed. TCRdb ran its own pipeline on the public reads, namely fastp trimming at Q25 and MiXCR clone calling, and kept in-frame beta chains. Records with the same CDR3 protein are collapsed into one entry carrying the most frequent genes and DNA. TCRdb assigned the V and J calls; the authors' analysis was not used. This sample holds 350,000 to 500,000 distinct CDR3 sequences; less than 20% were observed only once. More than 10% of the sample lies in the top ten.

Only healthy Caucasian donors were included. Three unrelated non-twin adults were additionally sequenced: a male aged 18 to 29, a male aged 50 to 60 and a female aged 50 to 60. Using Miltenyi CD45RO+ enrichment and human naive T-cell isolation kits, memory (CD45RO+) and naive T cells were isolated from PBMC. The origin of this receptor is a man aged 50 or older in good health. Recombination joined TRBV18 with TRBJ2-1, with 9 bases in between that match TRBD2. Specimen: naive T cells sorted from blood. Per the publication, the cell subset or site label means: cells isolated with a human naive T-cell isolation kit. The CDR3 region has the sequence CASSQTTIAGVRYNEQFF. The DNA is as follows: TGTGCCAGCTCACAAACCACCATAGCGGGAGTACGGTACAATGAGCAGTTCTTC. With the portions outside the CDR3 filled from the reference TRBV18 and TRBJ2-1 genes, the complete variable region becomes NAGVMQNPRHLVRRRGQEARLRCSPMKGHSHVYWYRQLPEEGLKFMVYLQKENIIDESGMPKERFSAEFPKEGPSILRIQQVVRGDSAAYFCASSQTTIAGVRYNEQFFGPGTRLTVL.